This T cell receptor beta chain derives from a study of beta chain features in type 1 diabetes. Sequenced material consisted of expressed TCRB transcripts (all of the isolated RNA was reverse transcribed). Some clones are missing from TCRdb's copy, which holds only in-frame ones; the method was immunoSEQ multiplex PCR. Among about 140,000 clones listed, 6.9% were seen once. Sorted cells reached over 95% purity in every population. The CDR3 covers 13 residues. V trimming: 5 bases; J trimming: 4 bases; junction bases outside the gene matches: 2. Per germline, CDR1 SGHNT and CDR2 YENEEA. The gene calls are TRBV11-3 and TRBJ2-5; 9 bases map to TRBD2. Sequenced material: central memory CD4+ T cells from blood. The sequence was obtained from a woman aged 25 to 45 in good health. CDR3 amino acids: CASSPAGGETQYF. CDR3 nucleotide sequence: TGTGCCAGCAGCCCAGCGGGAGGAGAGACCCAGTACTTC.